This entry lists 25 T cell receptor beta chains sequenced from one sample in a study of identical twins. TCRdb re-analysed the 5' RACE reads in MiXCR, keeping a single row per CDR3 protein. The repertoire holds more than 200,000 distinct CDR3 sequences, with over 11% as singletons. The sample consisted of memory (CD45RO+) T cells sorted from blood. These receptors were obtained from a woman between 18 and 29 years old in good health.

The chain is built from TRBV29-1 and TRBJ2-5; D unclear. V lost 2 bases to trimming and J lost 6 bases, with 4 bases between them. The CDR3 extends over 10 amino acids. Germline CDR1 and CDR2: SQVTM and ANQGSEA. CDR3 sequence: CSVERKTQYF. CDR3 coding DNA: TGCAGCGTTGAACGGAAGACCCAGTACTTC.

This clonotype has only a few counts. The gene calls are TRBV4-3 and TRBJ2-1; no firm D call. Germline V gene data show CDR1 as LGHNA and CDR2 as YSLEER. The CDR3 has 15 residues. V lost 0 bases and J 2 bases, leaving 8 bases between the germline ends. The CDR3 sequence is CASSQDPGTYNEQFF. The CDR3 nucleotides read TGCGCCAGCAGCCAAGATCCGGGCACCTACAATGAGCAGTTCTTC.

This clonotype was observed a handful of times. This chain connects TRBV30 to TRBJ2-2; possible D gene TRBD1, 6 bases. Trimming removed 2 bases at V and 5 bases at J, with 9 bases between. Germline V lookup: CDR1 GTSNPN, CDR2 SVGIG (reference sequence). The CDR3 length is 13 residues. CDR3 sequence: CAWSWGTTGELFF. CDR3 sequence (DNA): TGTGCCTGGAGTTGGGGGACAACCGGGGAGCTGTTTTTT.

The rearrangement uses TRBV6-4 and TRBJ2-1, with 13 bases fitting TRBD2. Losses at the gene ends were 6 bases for V and 4 bases for J; bases not matched to a gene: 9. This CDR3 spans 17 amino acids. Germline lookup yields CDR1 MRHNA and CDR2 SNTAGT. CDR3 protein: CASSGTSGNLPYNEQFF. The CDR3 coding sequence is TGTGCCAGCAGCGGGACTAGCGGGAACTTGCCTTACAATGAGCAGTTCTTC.

This clonotype was seen a handful of times. The chain is built from TRBV6-1 and TRBJ2-7; TRBD2 matches at 9 bases. V gave up 5 bases and J gave up 5 bases; unmatched junction bases: 10. The CDR3 loop spans 15 amino acids. The V gene's germline CDR1 is MNHNS and CDR2 SASEGT. The CDR3 loop reads CASSPLAGVSHEQYF. In nucleotides, the CDR3 is TGTGCCAGCAGTCCCTTAGCGGGGGTTTCTCACGAGCAGTACTTC.

This clonotype was picked up a small number of times. J is TRBJ2-1 and V is TRBV11-2; D not resolved. Trimming cost V 5 bases and J 9 bases, with 11 bases left between them. CDR3 length: 12 amino acids. Germline CDR1 and CDR2: SGHAT and FQNNGV. CDR3 nucleotide sequence: TGTGCCAGCAGCGGAGCAGCGCGTGAGCAGTTCTTC. Its translation: CASSGAAREQFF.

The J gene is TRBJ1-4, the V gene TRBV7-2; D is uncertain. The CDR3 contains 12 residues. Trimming pared 4 bases from V and 7 bases from J, leaving 7 bases between. Germline V gene lookup returns CDR1 SGHTA and CDR2 FQGNSA. The CDR3 DNA sequence: TGTGCCAGCAGCTCTTTCCCTGAAAAACTGTTTTTT. It is translated as CASSSFPEKLFF.

This clonotype was observed a single time. The chain recombines TRBV20-1 with TRBJ1-3; tentatively, D is TRBD1 (6 bases). Trimming left V 8 bases short and J 0 bases short, with 14 bases between. This CDR3 has 14 residues. Germline CDR1 DFQATT, CDR2 SNEGSKA (reference sequence). The CDR3 DNA reads TGCAGTACCCGGAGGGGGAACTCTGGAAACACCATATATTTT. This encodes CSTRRGNSGNTIYF.

Here the CDR3 DNA reads TGCAGCGTTGTAAGACAGGGGAACACTGAAGCTTTCTTT. Amino acid sequence: CSVVRQGNTEAFF. The rearrangement uses TRBV29-1 and TRBJ1-1; 7 bases agree with TRBD1. In germline, CDR1 is SQVTM, CDR2 ANQGSEA. The trim removed 4 bases at V and 1 base at J, leaving 3 bases unmatched. This CDR3 contains 13 residues.

The J gene is TRBJ2-1, the V gene TRBV9; 9 bases are shared with TRBD2. This CDR3 region has 14 residues. Germline values: CDR1 SGDLS, CDR2 YYNGEE. With 2 bases clipped from V and 12 bases from J, the junction kept 9 bases outside the gene matches. CDR3 sequence reads: CASSVFGGLAMQFF. The CDR3 bases are TGTGCCAGCAGCGTTTTTGGGGGACTAGCAATGCAGTTCTTC.

This clonotype was seen ten or more times. This chain joins TRBV12-3 or TRBV12-4 and TRBJ1-5; the match to TRBD1 covers 7 bases. The J segment lost 4 bases and the V segment lost 3 bases, leaving 6 bases of the junction unmatched. The CDR3 totals 15 residues. CDR3 bases: TGTGCCAGCAGTTTGGGGTCCAGGGGGAATCAGCCCCAGCATTTT. Translation gives CASSLGSRGNQPQHF.

This clonotype has only a few counts. This chain joins TRBV29-1 and TRBJ2-3; D unclear. This CDR3 region has 13 residues. The V and J ends lost 4 bases and 5 bases respectively, with 13 bases between them. Germline CDR1 SQVTM, CDR2 ANQGSEA. CDR3 DNA sequence: TGCAGCGTTGGGCGCACGTCTCAAGATACGCAGTATTTT. This encodes CSVGRTSQDTQYF.

This clonotype was observed at least ten times. V usage is TRBV15 and J usage is TRBJ2-3; D is perhaps TRBD2 (5 bases). The CDR3 contains 13 residues. Trimming shortened V by 1 base and J by 6 bases, and 8 bases separated the two germline ends. CDR1 LNHNV and CDR2 YYDKDF come from the germline V gene (reference sequence). The chain's CDR3 is CATSRVLADTQYF. In DNA, the CDR3 is TGTGCCACCAGCAGAGTATTAGCGGATACGCAGTATTTT.

The chain joins TRBV20-1 to TRBJ2-3; TRBD2 matches at 7 bases. V lost 4 bases and J lost 1; bases outside the gene matches: 5. The CDR3 contains 14 residues. Germline CDR1 DFQATT, CDR2 SNEGSKA (reference sequence). CDR3 in DNA: TGCAGTGCTACCGGACTAGTAGGCACAGATACGCAGTATTTT. Translated: CSATGLVGTDTQYF.

This clonotype was picked up one time. V gene TRBV14 combines with J gene TRBJ2-3, with TRBD2 matching over 11 bases. Losses at the gene ends were 4 bases for V and 4 bases for J; bases not matched to a gene: 10. The CDR3 contains 17 residues. Germline assignment: CDR1 SGHDN and CDR2 FVKESK. The CDR3 DNA sequence: TGTGCCAGCAGCCCGCCTAGCGGGAGGACGGGCGCAGATACGCAGTATTTT. Translated: CASSPPSGRTGADTQYF.

The V gene is TRBV20-1, the J gene TRBJ1-6; D ambiguous. Trimming shortened V by 6 bases and J by 0 bases, and 15 bases separated the two germline ends. CDR3 size: 16 residues. Germline CDR1 and CDR2: DFQATT and SNEGSKA (reference sequence). The CDR3 region has the DNA TGCAGTGCCGCCGGCGGGGAAAGCTCCTATAATTCACCCCTCCACTTT. Translating gives CSAAGGESSYNSPLHF.

This clonotype appeared a few times. V and J are TRBV29-1 and TRBJ1-2; D call uncertain. CDR1 and CDR2 (germline): SQVTM, ANQGSEA. The CDR3 is 12 residues long. The germline V and J ends were trimmed by 4 bases and 4 bases, with 10 bases remaining between them. The CDR3 reads CSVARAGYGYTF. The CDR3 DNA follows: TGCAGCGTTGCTAGGGCAGGCTATGGCTACACCTTC.

This sequence joins TRBV5-1 and TRBJ1-1; D unclear. Germline CDR1 reads SGHRS; CDR2 reads YFSETQ. The V end was cut by 0 bases, the J end by 4 bases, with 16 bases between. The CDR3 runs to 16 residues. The CDR3 sequence: CASSLVSGAGSTEAFF. In DNA form, the CDR3 reads TGCGCCAGCAGCTTGGTTTCGGGCGCGGGAAGCACTGAAGCTTTCTTT.

This clonotype came up once. The gene calls are TRBV20-1 and TRBJ1-2, with 7 bases matching TRBD1. CDR3 size: 12 residues. Germline CDR1 reads DFQATT; CDR2 reads SNEGSKA (reference sequence). J gave up 11 bases and V 3 bases, and 9 bases lay outside the gene matches. The CDR3 sequence is CSARTDRDWYTF. The DNA for the CDR3 is TGCAGTGCTAGGACAGACAGGGATTGGTACACCTTC.

This clonotype appeared a few times. The chain couples TRBV27 to TRBJ2-1; 9 bases agree with TRBD1. Looked up from germline, CDR1 is MNHEY and CDR2 is SMNVEV (reference sequence). Trimming took 5 bases from V and 2 from J; bases not matched to a gene: 4. This CDR3 contains 15 residues. The CDR3: CASSPGQGPYNEQFF. The DNA for the CDR3 is TGTGCCAGCAGTCCGGGACAGGGACCCTACAATGAGCAGTTCTTC.

This clonotype has more than one count but fewer than ten. V and J are TRBV5-1 and TRBJ2-3; 7 bases agree with TRBD1. This CDR3 comprises 17 residues. J was trimmed by 2 bases and V by 0 bases; bases with no gene match: 9. CDR1 is SGHRS and CDR2 is YFSETQ in the germline V gene. CDR3 in DNA: TGCGCCAGCAGCTTGGTTTCTAGAGGGGGCCCCACAGATACGCAGTATTTT. Translated, it gives CASSLVSRGGPTDTQYF.

This clonotype was detected only a few times. The chain couples TRBV2 to TRBJ2-2; 9 bases agree with TRBD1. The CDR3 loop spans 14 amino acids. Germline V gene sequence: CDR1 SNHLY, CDR2 FYNNEI. V dropped 9 bases and J dropped 3; count of bases not matched to a gene: 5. CDR3 bases: TGTGCCAGTTCCGGACAGGGGTACACCGGGGAGCTGTTTTTT. Its protein product is CASSGQGYTGELFF.

The gene calls are TRBV12-3 or TRBV12-4 and TRBJ2-3, with 7 positions matching TRBD2. CDR3 length: 15 residues. Trimming cost V 3 bases and J 3 bases; bases outside gene matches: 6. CDR3 sequence reads: CASSLRRGGTDTQYF. The DNA of the CDR3 is TGTGCCAGCAGTTTGAGGCGGGGAGGGACAGATACGCAGTATTTT.

The gene calls are TRBV20-1 and TRBJ2-3; D is ambiguous. The CDR3 length is 18 residues. The ends were cut back, 3 bases at V and 0 bases at J, with 22 bases in the middle. Germline loops: CDR1 DFQATT, CDR2 SNEGSKA (reference sequence). For the CDR3, the DNA is TGCAGTGCTAGTAAATACATCCCCTACCCGCGGAGCACAGATACGCAGTATTTT. Translation: CSASKYIPYPRSTDTQYF.

The chain employs TRBV30 and TRBJ1-2; D call uncertain. Germline assignment: CDR1 GTSNPN and CDR2 SVGIG (reference sequence). CDR3 length: 13 residues. Trimming left V 0 bases short and J 4 bases short, with 9 bases between. This chain's CDR3 is CAWSVYGFYGYTF. Here the CDR3 DNA reads TGTGCCTGGAGTGTATACGGGTTCTATGGCTACACCTTC.